The rows below give T cell receptor beta chains drawn from one sample of a study of T cell repertoires in cytomegalovirus infection. No antigens are known for them. TCRdb itself ran the reads through MiXCR, one entry per CDR3 protein. Found here are around 78,000 distinct CDR3 sequences, around 25% of them singletons; the top ten hold approximately 49%. Sequencing was performed on CD8+ T cells from cultured PBMCs, taken from culture after CMV antigen stimulation. Source of these receptors: a human donor in good health (CMV status not recorded). Some clones in this sample may be carry-over from other donors' samples. Both conserved end residues are part of each CDR3. The order of the fields is D gene, V gene, clone size, J gene, CDR3 DNA, CDR3 protein. D genes are given only for firm matches. Clone size, where shown, is once, few, many, or a class for clones that have expanded.

>.|TRBV10-3|few|TRBJ2-7
TGTGCCATGTGTAGTCATTGGCAGTACTTC
CAMCSHWQYF
>TRBD2|TRBV7-2|many|TRBJ2-7
TGTGCCAGCAAATCAGGGACTAGCGGGATTCCGCAGTACTTC
CASKSGTSGIPQYF
>TRBD2|TRBV4-2|.|TRBJ2-3
TGTGTCAGCAGCCAAGAAGAGACTAGCGTTCCTGGGGATACGCAGTATTTT
CVSSQEETSVPGDTQYF
>.|TRBV19|.|TRBJ2-1
TGTGCCAGTAGCGAGTACAATGAGCAGTTCTTC
CASSEYNEQFF
>.|TRBV5-1|.|TRBJ1-1
TGCGCCAGCAGCTTGGAGGGAATGACTGAAGCTTTCTTT
CASSLEGMTEAFF
>TRBD2|TRBV7-2|many|TRBJ2-1
TGTGCCAGCAGCTTAGTGAGCGGGGGGGCGAAATACAATGAGCAGTTCTTC
CASSLVSGGAKYNEQFF
>TRBD1|TRBV7-3|many|TRBJ1-5
TGTGCCAGCAGCCCCCGCACCGGGACAGGGGTCAATCAGCCCCAGCATTTT
CASSPRTGTGVNQPQHF
>.|TRBV2|.|TRBJ2-1
TGTGCCAACCAAGGGGGTGAGCAGTTCTTC
CANQGGEQFF
>TRBD1|TRBV11-2|many|TRBJ1-2
TGTGCCAGCAGCTCACCGGGACAGCGACTTAACTATGGCTACACCTTC
CASSSPGQRLNYGYTF
>.|TRBV6-1|many|TRBJ2-1
TGTGCCAGCACAGTGAGCTCCTACAATGAGCAGTTCTTC
CASTVSSYNEQFF
>TRBD1|TRBV2|.|TRBJ1-1
TGTGCCAGCAGTGGAGCGACAGGGTTTGTAGCTGAAGCTTTCTTT
CASSGATGFVAEAFF
>TRBD2|TRBV20-1|.|TRBJ2-1
TGCAGTGCTAGCGGCAGGGTGATTAGCGGGATGGGTAATGAGCAGTTCTTC
CSASGRVISGMGNEQFF
>.|TRBV6-2/TRBV6-3|.|TRBJ2-7
TGTGCCAGCAGCCTAGGACAATACGAGCAGTACTTC
CASSLGQYEQYF
>.|TRBV24-1|.|TRBJ2-1
TGTGCCACCAGTGATTTGAGCCAGGGGCCCTACAATGAGCAGTTCTTC
CATSDLSQGPYNEQFF
>.|TRBV27|.|TRBJ2-4
TGTGCCAGCAGTTTATCAACGGGGCTGATCAAAAACATTCAGTACTTC
CASSLSTGLIKNIQYF
>.|TRBV7-9|large|TRBJ2-7
TGTGCCAGCAGCTTAGCCCTATCCAGCTACGAGCAGTACTTC
CASSLALSSYEQYF
>TRBD2|TRBV6-6|few|TRBJ2-3
TGTGCCAGCAGTCCCCTGGGACTAGCGGGAGAGAACACAGATACGCAGTATTTT
CASSPLGLAGENTDTQYF
>.|TRBV7-9|few|TRBJ2-5
TGTGCCAGCAGCTTAGGGCTAGACCCGGTATGGGGAGAGACCCAGTACTTC
CASSLGLDPVWGETQYF
>.|TRBV29-1|.|TRBJ1-2
TGCAGCGTTGAAGTTCGAAATGGCTACACCTTC
CSVEVRNGYTF
>.|TRBV6-6|few|TRBJ1-4
TGTGCCAGCAGTTACTCGAAAGGGGCGGCTAATGAAAAACTGTTTTTT
CASSYSKGAANEKLFF
>TRBD1|TRBV7-2|.|TRBJ2-5
TGTGCCAGCAGCCCCAGGACAGGGGGCGCCCTGGGAGAGACCCAGTACTTC
CASSPRTGGALGETQYF
>.|TRBV29-1|.|TRBJ1-2
TGCAGCGCCCCCCCCTCGGGATCGGGCTTTGGCTACACCTTC
CSAPPSGSGFGYTF
>TRBD2|TRBV6-6|many|TRBJ2-3
TGTGCCAGCAGTTCCGCTAGCGGGAGTAAGGATACGCAGTATTTT
CASSSASGSKDTQYF
>.|TRBV27|.|TRBJ2-7
TGTGCCAGCAGTCTGTCCTCCTACAGGGAACTCGAGCAGTACTTC
CASSLSSYRELEQYF
>.|TRBV19|.|TRBJ2-7
TGTGCCAGTAGTACTAGACTAGTCCACGAGCAGTACTTC
CASSTRLVHEQYF
>TRBD1|TRBV12-3/TRBV12-4|many|TRBJ1-2
TGTGCCAGCAGTACCGGGACAGCGAAGATATACGGCTACACCTTC
CASSTGTAKIYGYTF
>.|TRBV2|few|TRBJ1-5
TGTGCCAGCACACAATATAGCAATCAGCCCCAGCATTTT
CASTQYSNQPQHF
>.|TRBV24-1|.|TRBJ2-1
TGTGCCACCAGTGACCGGGACTTGGATGAGCAGTTCTTC
CATSDRDLDEQFF
>.|TRBV15|few|TRBJ1-4
TGTGCCACCAGCAGCGTTGCGATTGGAGAAAAACTGTTTTTT
CATSSVAIGEKLFF
>TRBD2|TRBV20-1|.|TRBJ2-7
TGCAGTGCTAGACCGCGGGAGGCCTACGAGCAGTACTTC
CSARPREAYEQYF
>.|TRBV12-3/TRBV12-4|.|TRBJ1-4
TGTGCCAGCAGTTTTGGGGGTACGACTGAAAAACTGTTTTTT
CASSFGGTTEKLFF
>.|TRBV30|.|TRBJ1-1
TGTGCCTGGAGTCCCGGGCCTAGGAACACTGAAGCTTTCTTT
CAWSPGPRNTEAFF
>.|TRBV3-1|.|TRBJ1-1
TGTGCCAGCAGCCAAGTTGGATTGAACACTGAAGCTTTCTTT
CASSQVGLNTEAFF
>TRBD2|TRBV20-1|.|TRBJ2-7
TGCAGTGCTGGGACTAGCCCTCTACAGGACGAGCAGTACTTC
CSAGTSPLQDEQYF
>TRBD1|TRBV6-2/TRBV6-3|.|TRBJ2-5
TGTGCCAGCAGACAGGGGATGGAGACCCAGTACTTC
CASRQGMETQYF
>TRBD1|TRBV7-2|many|TRBJ1-5
TGTGCCAGCAGCAAAGAGACAGGGGGCCTCAATCAGCCCCAGCATTTT
CASSKETGGLNQPQHF
>.|TRBV27|few|TRBJ2-4
TGTGCCAGCAGTTTATCATCGACTAAAAAAGCCAAAAACATTCAGTACTTC
CASSLSSTKKAKNIQYF
>TRBD1|TRBV2|few|TRBJ2-3
TGTGCCAGCATCGTACCCCAGGGACAGGGGACAGATACGCAGTATTTT
CASIVPQGQGTDTQYF
>.|TRBV20-1|few|TRBJ2-7
TGCAGTGCTAGAGATCTGGGGGAGTACGAGCAGTACTTC
CSARDLGEYEQYF
>.|TRBV5-1|.|TRBJ2-7
TGCGCCAGCAGCTTGGGAACAGCCGGTGGCGAGCAGTACTTC
CASSLGTAGGEQYF
>.|TRBV9|few|TRBJ1-4
TGTGCCAGCAACCAGGGGTCAAGTGAAAAACTGTTTTTT
CASNQGSSEKLFF
>.|TRBV7-2|many|TRBJ1-1
TGTGCCAGCAGCTTAGTAGGTTCTGAAGCTTTCTTT
CASSLVGSEAFF
>.|TRBV6-5|.|TRBJ1-6
TGTGCCAGCAGTTACGGGGGCCAGAATTCACCCCTCCACTTT
CASSYGGQNSPLHF
>.|TRBV27|.|TRBJ2-4
TGTGCCAGCAGTTCCGCGACAGTAGCCAAAAACATTCAGTACTTC
CASSSATVAKNIQYF
>TRBD1|TRBV7-3|.|TRBJ2-7
TGTGCCAGCAGCTTAAACGGACAGGGGTACGAGCAGTACTTC
CASSLNGQGYEQYF
>.|TRBV20-1|once|TRBJ2-1
TGCAGTGCTAGAGTCCAAAACAACAATGAGCAGTTCTTC
CSARVQNNNEQFF
>.|TRBV6-1|.|TRBJ2-7
TGTGCCAGCAGTGAACCAAGGCACGGGGGCGCCGGAGAGCAGTACTTC
CASSEPRHGGAGEQYF